This entry describes one T cell receptor beta chain. This sample is part of a study of blood T cell repertoires in COVID-19. Study information: The United States, Italy and Spain provided the acute and convalescent COVID-19 samples. T cells, B-cell-depleted T cells, or PBMCs supplied cDNA or gDNA.

As processed by the authors: Reference gene primer amplification in the assay estimated nucleated cell counts. Assay: immunoSEQ multiplex PCR; the TCRdb copy retains only in-frame clones and omits some. The DNA gave D and trimming, while V, J and clone size come from that table. The data contain some 190,000 clones, 75% to 85% of them singletons. Those enrolled in Seattle joined during active infection and were followed longitudinally afterward. The V gene's germline CDR1 is SEHNR and CDR2 FQNEAQ (reference sequence). This CDR3 has 15 residues. With V trimmed by 5 bases and J by 6 bases, 8 bases remained unmatched.

The sequence was obtained from a woman aged 40 to 50 with COVID-19, enrolled during active disease. Input material: peripheral blood. The V call is TRBV7-9, the J call TRBJ2-1; 9 nucleotides line up with TRBD2. CDR3: CASSPTLAGSNEQFF. As DNA, the CDR3 is TGTGCCAGCAGCCCCACACTAGCGGGCAGCAATGAGCAGTTCTTC.